This is a list of T cell receptor beta chains from one sample in a study of cytomegalovirus exposure and HLA in healthy donors. Profiled with immunoSEQ multiplex PCR; TCRdb holds only in-frame clones, not every one. This sample's table reports 150,000 to 200,000 clones. The sample comprised PBMCs. The receptors come from a man younger than 40 in good health and CMV-seronegative. CDR3s include the opening cysteine and the closing phenylalanine or tryptophan. D genes are given only for firm matches.

V gene	D gene	J gene	CDR3 DNA	CDR3 protein
TRBV2	TRBD2	TRBJ2-1	TGTGCCAGCACCGGGCTAGCGGGAGTTGAGCAGTTCTTC	CASTGLAGVEQFF
TRBV5-4	TRBD1	TRBJ2-2	TGTGCCAGCAGCGGTTGGACAGGGGTCAACACCGGGGAGCTGTTTTTT	CASSGWTGVNTGELFF
TRBV9	TRBD1	TRBJ1-3	TGTGCCAGCAGCTCCCGGACAGGGGGAGGAAACACCATATATTTT	CASSSRTGGGNTIYF
TRBV18	TRBD2	TRBJ2-3	TGTGCCAGCTCACGTCGTGCTAGCGGGAGTATAACAGATACGCAGTATTTT	CASSRRASGSITDTQYF
TRBV27	-	TRBJ2-7	TGTGCCAGCAGTTTATACCAGCACCGGGGCGAGCAGTACTTC	CASSLYQHRGEQYF
TRBV2	TRBD2	TRBJ2-1	TGTGCCAGGGGCCGGGACTACTACAATGAGCAGTTCTTC	CARGRDYYNEQFF
TRBV10-3	-	TRBJ2-3	TGTGCCATCATGGAGGGATTTCTCACAGATACGCAGTATTTT	CAIMEGFLTDTQYF
TRBV19	-	TRBJ2-7	TGTGCCAGTAGTCGTTCCGACTGGAGCTCCTACGAGCAGTACTTC	CASSRSDWSSYEQYF
TRBV19	TRBD2	TRBJ2-2	TGTGCCAGTACGACAGGGCTAGCGGGGTCCGGGGAGCTGTTTTTT	CASTTGLAGSGELFF
TRBV5-1	TRBD2	TRBJ2-1	TGCGCCAGCAGCTTTGAAGCGGGGGCCTACAATGAGCAGTTCTTC	CASSFEAGAYNEQFF
TRBV4-1	-	TRBJ2-1	TGCGCCAGCAGCCAAGCCCTGACTAGTTTCAATGAGCAGTTCTTC	CASSQALTSFNEQFF
TRBV7-2	-	TRBJ2-7	TGTGCCAGCAGCTTAGACCCTAATACCTACGAGCAGTACTTC	CASSLDPNTYEQYF
TRBV5-1	TRBD1	TRBJ1-1	TGCGCCAGCAGCTTGCCCCAGGGGGGAGGCACTGAAGCTTTCTTC	CASSLPQGGGTEAFF
TRBV15	TRBD1	TRBJ2-4	TGTGCCACCAGGCGGACAGGGGAGCAAAACATTCAGTACTTC	CATRRTGEQNIQYF
TRBV28	TRBD1	TRBJ1-5	TGTGCCAGCAGCCCAACAGGGGGCCACAATCAGCCCCAGCATTTT	CASSPTGGHNQPQHF
TRBV5-1	-	TRBJ2-7	TGCGCCAGCAGCTTAAACCGTGCGGGGACCTACGAGCAGTACTTC	CASSLNRAGTYEQYF
TRBV30	-	TRBJ1-2	TGTGCCTGGAGTGTATACCGAGCTAACTATGGCTACACCTTC	CAWSVYRANYGYTF
TRBV29-1	TRBD2	TRBJ2-3	TGCAGCGTCGGGGGGGAGGCAGATACGCAGTATTTT	CSVGGEADTQYF
TRBV10-3	TRBD2	TRBJ2-3	TGTGCCGTTAGCGGGATAAGAGTAGATACGCAGTATTTT	CAVSGIRVDTQYF
TRBV5-5	-	TRBJ1-2	TGTGCCAGCAGTCTCTGGGGGGGACACTACACCTTC	CASSLWGGHYTF
TRBV19	TRBD1	TRBJ1-2	TGTGCCAGTAGCACGGACAGGGATAGGGAGGGCTACACCTTC	CASSTDRDREGYTF
TRBV18	TRBD2	TRBJ2-7	TGTGCCAGCTCACCTCAGCGGGAGGCGGGGGAGCAGTACTTC	CASSPQREAGEQYF